Listed below are T cell receptor beta chains from one sample, sequenced in a study of shared clonotypes between healthy human individuals. Generated by immunoSEQ multiplex PCR, the TCRdb table keeps only in-frame clones and is missing some. Of about 2,500,000 clones listed, just over 90% were seen once; the top ten hold 0.13% to 0.15%. The sequencing sample was made of naive CD4+ T cells sorted from blood. These receptors were taken from a man in his late teens or twenties in good health. Each CDR3 is given with its conserved first and last residue. The order of the fields is clone size, V gene, J gene, D gene, CDR3 protein, CDR3 DNA. A D gene is named only where the DNA matches it firmly. Clone size is not always given. Where it is, it says once, few, many or a class for expanded clones.

clone size: -
V gene: TRBV6-5
J gene: TRBJ2-5
D gene: -
CDR3 protein: CASSYSMVRQETQYF
CDR3 DNA: TGTGCCAGCAGTTACTCGATGGTCCGCCAAGAGACCCAGTACTTC

clone size: -
V gene: TRBV4-1
J gene: TRBJ1-1
D gene: TRBD1
CDR3 protein: CASSQPDRLNTEAFF
CDR3 DNA: TGCGCCAGCAGCCAACCGGACAGGTTGAACACTGAAGCTTTCTTT

clone size: -
V gene: TRBV2
J gene: TRBJ2-3
D gene: -
CDR3 protein: CASWGLPPSTDTQYF
CDR3 DNA: TGTGCCAGCTGGGGACTGCCCCCTAGCACAGATACGCAGTATTTT

clone size: -
V gene: TRBV5-8
J gene: TRBJ2-5
D gene: TRBD1
CDR3 protein: CASSLDRGKTQYF
CDR3 DNA: TGTGCCAGCAGCTTGGACAGGGGGAAGACCCAGTACTTC

clone size: -
V gene: TRBV19
J gene: TRBJ1-1
D gene: -
CDR3 protein: CASRLGSRENTEAFF
CDR3 DNA: TGTGCCAGTAGACTCGGCAGCCGGGAAAACACTGAAGCTTTCTTT

clone size: -
V gene: TRBV10-1
J gene: TRBJ2-7
D gene: -
CDR3 protein: CASSEVYKSDRPSTYEQYF
CDR3 DNA: TGCGCCAGCAGTGAAGTTTACAAATCCGACCGGCCCTCGACCTACGAGCAGTACTTC

clone size: -
V gene: TRBV6-5
J gene: TRBJ2-5
D gene: -
CDR3 protein: CASGTGQKTQYF
CDR3 DNA: TGTGCCAGCGGTACGGGCCAAAAGACCCAGTACTTC

clone size: -
V gene: TRBV7-9
J gene: TRBJ1-6
D gene: -
CDR3 protein: CASSTTRNNSPLHF
CDR3 DNA: TGTGCCAGCAGCACCACCAGGAATAATTCACCCCTCCACTTT

clone size: -
V gene: TRBV5-4
J gene: TRBJ2-3
D gene: -
CDR3 protein: CASSLAAGPPDTQYF
CDR3 DNA: TGTGCCAGCAGCTTGGCCGCGGGGCCCCCAGATACGCAGTATTTT

clone size: -
V gene: TRBV10-3
J gene: TRBJ2-7
D gene: TRBD1
CDR3 protein: CAITTGLGQGYHEQYF
CDR3 DNA: TGTGCCATCACGACAGGACTCGGACAGGGGTACCACGAGCAGTACTTC

clone size: -
V gene: TRBV5-6
J gene: TRBJ2-3
D gene: TRBD1
CDR3 protein: CASSLGDRGRGSQQYF
CDR3 DNA: TGTGCCAGCAGCTTGGGCGACAGGGGGCGAGGAAGTCAGCAGTATTTT

clone size: -
V gene: TRBV6-5
J gene: TRBJ2-7
D gene: TRBD1
CDR3 protein: CASKKDRANEQYF
CDR3 DNA: TGTGCCAGCAAAAAAGACAGGGCCAACGAGCAGTACTTC

clone size: -
V gene: TRBV6-1
J gene: TRBJ2-7
D gene: TRBD1
CDR3 protein: CASQDRNEQYF
CDR3 DNA: TGTGCCAGCCAGGACAGGAACGAGCAGTACTTC

clone size: -
V gene: TRBV5-1
J gene: TRBJ1-2
D gene: -
CDR3 protein: CASSPGDGLYGYTF
CDR3 DNA: TGCGCCAGCAGCCCGGGTGACGGGTTGTATGGCTACACCTTC

clone size: -
V gene: TRBV12-5
J gene: TRBJ2-4
D gene: -
CDR3 protein: CASGRAGINFQYF
CDR3 DNA: TGTGCTAGTGGGCGGGCAGGGATAAACTTTCAGTACTTC

clone size: -
V gene: TRBV5-1
J gene: TRBJ2-3
D gene: -
CDR3 protein: CASSLWTMSTDTQYF
CDR3 DNA: TGCGCCAGCAGCTTGTGGACAATGAGCACAGATACGCAGTATTTT

clone size: -
V gene: TRBV7-2
J gene: TRBJ1-6
D gene: -
CDR3 protein: CASSLIVTTQSSPLHF
CDR3 DNA: TGTGCCAGCAGCTTAATAGTTACTACCCAAAGCTCACCCCTCCACTTT

clone size: -
V gene: TRBV11-3
J gene: TRBJ1-6
D gene: TRBD1
CDR3 protein: CASSQGARSPLHF
CDR3 DNA: TGTGCCAGCAGTCAGGGGGCAAGATCACCCCTCCACTTT

clone size: -
V gene: TRBV19
J gene: TRBJ2-2
D gene: -
CDR3 protein: CASSRDRALGELFF
CDR3 DNA: TGTGCCAGTAGTAGGGACCGGGCCCTCGGGGAGCTGTTTTTT

clone size: -
V gene: TRBV10-2
J gene: TRBJ2-3
D gene: -
CDR3 protein: CASSDRQSTQYF
CDR3 DNA: TGCGCCAGCAGTGACCGGCAAAGCACGCAGTATTTT

clone size: -
V gene: TRBV19
J gene: TRBJ2-5
D gene: -
CDR3 protein: CASSMGYQETQYF
CDR3 DNA: TGTGCCAGTAGTATGGGATACCAAGAGACCCAGTACTTC

clone size: -
V gene: TRBV28
J gene: TRBJ1-6
D gene: TRBD1
CDR3 protein: CASSLSWGTGGPPLHF
CDR3 DNA: TGTGCCAGCAGTTTAAGTTGGGGGACAGGGGGCCCACCCCTCCACTTT

clone size: -
V gene: TRBV18
J gene: TRBJ2-1
D gene: -
CDR3 protein: CASSPPGLVLEGLQNEQFF
CDR3 DNA: TGTGCCAGCTCACCACCGGGCCTAGTCCTGGAGGGTTTACAAAATGAGCAGTTCTTC

clone size: -
V gene: TRBV10-2
J gene: TRBJ2-1
D gene: -
CDR3 protein: CASGRIYNEQFF
CDR3 DNA: TGCGCCAGCGGACGCATCTACAATGAGCAGTTCTTC

clone size: once
V gene: TRBV19
J gene: TRBJ2-5
D gene: TRBD1
CDR3 protein: CASSPGDRGKETQYF
CDR3 DNA: TGTGCCAGTAGCCCAGGGGACAGGGGGAAAGAGACCCAGTACTTC

clone size: once
V gene: TRBV5-1
J gene: TRBJ2-3
D gene: TRBD2
CDR3 protein: CASSLELADYTDTQYF
CDR3 DNA: TGCGCCAGCAGCTTGGAACTAGCGGATTACACAGATACGCAGTATTTT

clone size: -
V gene: TRBV9
J gene: TRBJ1-1
D gene: -
CDR3 protein: CASSVESWNTEAFF
CDR3 DNA: TGTGCCAGCAGCGTAGAATCTTGGAACACTGAAGCTTTCTTT

clone size: -
V gene: TRBV18
J gene: TRBJ2-7
D gene: TRBD2
CDR3 protein: CASSPNHPSGGGEQYF
CDR3 DNA: TGTGCCAGCTCACCAAATCATCCTAGCGGGGGAGGCGAGCAGTACTTC

clone size: -
V gene: TRBV30
J gene: TRBJ2-5
D gene: -
CDR3 protein: CAWSADPKETQYF
CDR3 DNA: TGTGCCTGGAGTGCCGACCCGAAAGAGACCCAGTACTTC

clone size: once
V gene: TRBV6-1
J gene: TRBJ2-2
D gene: -
CDR3 protein: CASRTELPGELFF
CDR3 DNA: TGTGCCAGCCGCACGGAGTTGCCCGGGGAGCTGTTTTTT

clone size: -
V gene: TRBV27
J gene: TRBJ1-4
D gene: TRBD1
CDR3 protein: CASRMRDRGGEKLFF
CDR3 DNA: TGTGCCAGCAGAATGAGGGACAGGGGAGGAGAGAAACTGTTTTTT

clone size: -
V gene: TRBV6-5
J gene: TRBJ1-2
D gene: -
CDR3 protein: CASRQGPANYGYTF
CDR3 DNA: TGTGCCAGCAGACAGGGTCCAGCTAACTATGGCTACACCTTC

clone size: -
V gene: TRBV28
J gene: TRBJ2-2
D gene: -
CDR3 protein: CASSSIGKNTGELFF
CDR3 DNA: TGTGCCAGCAGTTCGATAGGCAAGAACACCGGGGAGCTGTTTTTT

clone size: once
V gene: TRBV5-1
J gene: TRBJ2-1
D gene: TRBD2
CDR3 protein: CASSSGTSGYNEQFF
CDR3 DNA: TGCGCCAGCAGCTCTGGGACTAGCGGCTACAATGAGCAGTTCTTC

clone size: -
V gene: TRBV7-2
J gene: TRBJ2-7
D gene: TRBD2
CDR3 protein: CASSLVPVTSGYEQYF
CDR3 DNA: TGTGCCAGCAGCTTAGTCCCCGTGACTAGCGGCTACGAGCAGTACTTC

clone size: -
V gene: TRBV4-3
J gene: TRBJ2-3
D gene: -
CDR3 protein: CASSQGSSRATDTQYF
CDR3 DNA: TGCGCCAGCAGCCAAGGAAGTAGCCGAGCAACAGATACGCAGTATTTT

clone size: -
V gene: TRBV4-1
J gene: TRBJ1-2
D gene: -
CDR3 protein: CASRPIGTLIGNGYTF
CDR3 DNA: TGCGCCAGCAGACCAATCGGGACACTCATTGGGAATGGCTACACCTTC